Listed here are 4 T cell receptor beta chains from one sample, sequenced in a study of spatial heterogeneity in lung cancer (dated by TCRdb to between 2018 and 2021). Paper-wide results and their limitations: A correlation was observed between the number of expanded intratumoral alpha and beta TCRs and the tumor nonsynonymous mutation count.

Per the publication, the time point label means: sample taken at primary tumor resection. Libraries came from 5' RACE. Sequencing instrument: NextSeq 500. TCRdb trimmed the raw reads at Q25, called clones with MiXCR and kept productive beta chains. Duplicate CDR3 protein sequences are folded into a single record with the most common DNA and genes. This sample holds about 100,000 distinct CDR3 sequences; about 4.6% were observed only once. The ten largest clones take up 21% of the sample. These receptors have no identified antigens. This sample comprised lung tumor tissue, obtained at surgery. These receptors were collected from a male donor with early-stage non-small cell lung cancer.

This clonotype has ten or more counts. This sequence joins TRBV27 and TRBJ2-2; D remains ambiguous. Looked up from germline, CDR1 is MNHEY and CDR2 is SMNVEV (reference sequence). V shed 3 bases and J shed 3 bases, with 11 bases lying between them. The CDR3 is 15 residues long. The CDR3 loop reads CASSLGMIDTGELFF. The DNA for the CDR3 is TGTGCCAGCAGTTTGGGGATGATCGACACCGGGGAGCTGTTTTTT.

This clonotype was picked up many times. The V call is TRBV28, the J call TRBJ2-5, with a weak D call TRBD1 (5 bases). Trimming took off 4 bases at V and 4 bases at J, with 19 bases between the two ends. Germline values: CDR1 MDHEN, CDR2 SYDVKM. This CDR3 is 16 amino acids long. CDR3 DNA: TGTGCCAGCAGTTCGGCGCCGAGACAGCACGGAGAGACCCAGTACTTC. It codes for CASSSAPRQHGETQYF.

At least ten counts were recorded for this clonotype. The chain combines TRBV2 with TRBJ1-5, with D hard to call. The CDR3 runs to 15 residues. Germline assignment: CDR1 SNHLY and CDR2 FYNNEI. Between the trimmed V and J ends, which lost 4 bases and 9 bases, there was a span of 19 bases. DNA of the CDR3: TGTGCCAGCAGTGCTCAATATAGGGATATCTTGCCCCAGCATTTT. This sequence encodes CASSAQYRDILPQHF.

V usage is TRBV20-1 and J usage is TRBJ2-3; 13 nucleotides line up with TRBD2. Germline CDR1 and CDR2: DFQATT and SNEGSKA (reference sequence). J gave up 1 base and V 5 bases, and 0 bases lay outside the gene matches. The CDR3 has 14 residues. CDR3 amino acids: CSAGTSGGTDTQYF. CDR3 DNA: TGCAGTGCTGGGACTAGCGGGGGCACAGATACGCAGTATTTT.